The 23 T cell receptor beta chains below were found in one sample sequenced in a study of neoadjuvant nivolumab and ipilimumab in lung cancer. The table came from immunoSEQ multiplex PCR; TCRdb's copy has only in-frame clones and leaves some out. The table has about 15,000 clones, approximately 68% seen once. The sample was peripheral blood, taken after neoadjuvant nivolumab, alone or with ipilimumab, at or shortly before surgery. The receptors shown here come from an adult with non-small cell lung cancer.

The rearrangement joins TRBV14 to TRBJ2-1; maybe TRBD1 (6 bases). In germline, CDR1 is SGHDN, CDR2 FVKESK. The CDR3 extends over 14 amino acids. V lost 4 bases to trimming and J lost 1 base, with 8 bases between them. This CDR3 reads CASSLGTSYNEQFF. CDR3 coding DNA: TGTGCCAGCAGCCTCGGGACATCCTACAATGAGCAGTTCTTC.

This clone was detected only a few times. The chain joins TRBV5-1 to TRBJ2-2; no firm D call. V lost 7 bases to trimming and J lost 3 bases, with 10 bases between them. In germline, CDR1 is SGHRS, CDR2 YFSETQ. The CDR3 is 13 amino acids. The CDR3 region is CASRFRDTGELFF. The CDR3 DNA reads TGCGCCAGCCGATTTAGGGACACCGGGGAGCTGTTTTTT.

V is TRBV18 and J is TRBJ2-4, with TRBD1 matching over 9 bases. From germline, CDR1 is KGHSH and CDR2 LQKENI. The V gene end was trimmed by 8 bases and the J gene end by 4 bases; junction bases not matched to a gene: 3. The CDR3 length is 13 residues. The CDR3 DNA reads TGTGCCAGCCACGGACAGGGGAAAAACATTCAGTACTTC. Protein product: CASHGQGKNIQYF. The full variable domain, rest sourced from reference TRBV18 and TRBJ2-4, is NAGVMQNPRHLVRRRGQEARLRCSPMKGHSHVYWYRQLPEEGLKFMVYLQKENIIDESGMPKERFSAEFPKEGPSILRIQQVVRGDSAAYFCASHGQGKNIQYFGAGTRLSVL.

This chain joins TRBV11-3 and TRBJ2-1, with D unresolved. CDR3 length: 15 amino acids. Germline CDR1 and CDR2: SGHNT and YENEEA. V lost 3 bases, J lost 5 bases, and 14 bases lay in between. CDR3: CASSLNGERNNEQFF. DNA of the CDR3: TGTGCCAGCAGCTTGAACGGAGAACGGAACAATGAGCAGTTCTTC.

The V call is TRBV5-1, the J call TRBJ2-7; 9 nucleotides match TRBD2. Germline V lookup: CDR1 SGHRS, CDR2 YFSETQ. The CDR3 extends over 16 amino acids. V lost 2 bases and J lost 5; bases outside the gene matches: 11. CDR3 region: CASSFGASGANDEQYF. DNA for the CDR3: TGCGCCAGCAGCTTTGGGGCTAGCGGGGCCAACGACGAGCAGTACTTC.

This chain links TRBV5-1 with TRBJ2-3; D possibly corresponds to TRBD2 (6 bases). Trimming removed 4 bases at V and 5 bases at J, with 14 bases between. CDR1 and CDR2 from the germline V gene are SGHRS and YFSETQ. The CDR3 sequence is 14 residues long. In nucleotides, the CDR3 is TGCGCCAGCAGCCCAGACTCGGGGGAAGATACGCAGTATTTT. Translated, it gives CASSPDSGEDTQYF.

This clone was observed once. The V gene is TRBV6-5, the J gene TRBJ1-2; the match to TRBD1 covers 7 bases. This CDR3 contains 13 residues. From germline, CDR1 is MNHEY and CDR2 SVGAGI. Trimming at V came to 8 bases and at J to 6 bases, leaving 9 bases not matched to a gene. The CDR3 sequence: CASGQRDRHGYTF. The CDR3 DNA sequence: TGTGCCAGCGGCCAAAGGGACAGACATGGCTACACCTTC.

The genes are TRBV30 and TRBJ2-7; D is possibly TRBD1 (6 bases). The germline V and J ends were trimmed by 2 bases and 6 bases, with 20 bases remaining between them. From germline, CDR1 is GTSNPN and CDR2 SVGIG (reference sequence). The CDR3 covers 15 residues. CDR3 amino acids: CAWSRLWIAGAEQYF. The CDR3 nucleotides are TGTGCCTGGAGTAGGCTCTGGATTGCAGGGGCCGAGCAGTACTTC.

In its sample, this clone was seen once. This chain uses TRBV5-4 with TRBJ2-1; 14 bases line up with TRBD2. The CDR3 contains 15 residues. The V gene end was trimmed by 4 bases and the J gene end by 6 bases; junction bases not matched to a gene: 3. Germline loops: CDR1 SGHNT, CDR2 YYREEE (reference sequence). Here the CDR3 DNA reads TGTGCCAGCAGCCCTGGACTAGCGGGAGGCAATGAGCAGTTCTTC. This gives the protein CASSPGLAGGNEQFF.

The chain recombines TRBV30 with TRBJ1-4, with D possibly being TRBD1 (5 bases). CDR1 GTSNPN and CDR2 SVGIG come from the germline V gene (reference sequence). The CDR3 totals 12 residues. V lost 4 bases, J lost 10 bases, and 13 bases lay in between. CDR3 protein: CAWNQGLGKLFF. The CDR3 nucleotides read TGTGCCTGGAATCAGGGTCTGGGAAAACTGTTTTTT.

This clone was found once. The V gene is TRBV5-1, the J gene TRBJ1-5, with 8 bases identical to TRBD1. V shed 0 bases, J shed 6 bases, and the junction held 2 bases outside the gene matches. Per the germline V gene, CDR1 is SGHRS and CDR2 is YFSETQ. The CDR3 spans 14 residues. CDR3 nucleotides: TGCGCCAGCAGCTTGGACAGGGGGAGTCAGCCCCAGCATTTT. Residues: CASSLDRGSQPQHF. The full variable domain, with the rest looked up from reference TRBV5-1 and TRBJ1-5, is KAGVTQTPRYLIKTRGQQVTLSCSPISGHRSVSWYQQTPGQGLQFLFEYFSETQRNKGNFPGRFSGRQFSNSRSEMNVSTLELGDSALYLCASSLDRGSQPQHFGDGTRLSIL.

The chain uses TRBV18 and TRBJ1-2, with unresolved D. This CDR3 is built from 14 residues. V was shortened by 3 bases and J by 6 bases, with 14 bases between the two germline ends. Germline values: CDR1 KGHSH, CDR2 LQKENI. CDR3 nucleotide sequence: TGTGCCAGCTCACCCCAACAGAGAGGAAATGGCTACACCTTC. Translating it yields CASSPQQRGNGYTF. Complete variable domain (other parts from reference TRBV18 and TRBJ1-2): NAGVMQNPRHLVRRRGQEARLRCSPMKGHSHVYWYRQLPEEGLKFMVYLQKENIIDESGMPKERFSAEFPKEGPSILRIQQVVRGDSAAYFCASSPQQRGNGYTFGSGTRLTVV.

This clone was detected once. This sequence joins TRBV2 and TRBJ2-2; tentatively, D is TRBD2 (6 bases). The length of the CDR3 is 14 residues. Germline V CDR1 and CDR2: SNHLY, FYNNEI. V lost 8 bases to trimming and J lost 5 bases, with 15 bases between them. CDR3 protein: CASGRGIVTGELFF. CDR3 nucleotide sequence: TGTGCCAGCGGGCGGGGTATAGTAACCGGGGAGCTGTTTTTT.

The chain joins TRBV5-1 to TRBJ1-1; D is possibly TRBD1 (6 bases). The V gene lost 4 bases and the J gene lost 1 base, with 14 bases spanning the gap. From germline, CDR1 is SGHRS and CDR2 YFSETQ. The CDR3 consists of 15 residues. CDR3 DNA: TGCGCCAGCAGCCAGTTTGGGGGGCGGAACACTGAAGCTTTCTTT. Its translation is CASSQFGGRNTEAFF. Combining the CDR3 with reference TRBV5-1 and TRBJ1-1 gives the whole variable domain KAGVTQTPRYLIKTRGQQVTLSCSPISGHRSVSWYQQTPGQGLQFLFEYFSETQRNKGNFPGRFSGRQFSNSRSEMNVSTLELGDSALYLCASSQFGGRNTEAFFGQGTRLTVV.

The chain recombines TRBV11-2 with TRBJ2-7, with D unclear. The CDR3 sequence is 15 residues long. CDR1 and CDR2 from the germline V gene are SGHAT and FQNNGV. V was cut by 0 bases and J by 3 bases, with 12 bases left in between. The CDR3 reads CASSLDVAVGYEQYF. The CDR3 coding sequence is TGTGCCAGCAGCTTAGATGTTGCGGTCGGCTACGAGCAGTACTTC.

This clone has a handful of counts. The J gene is TRBJ2-5, the V gene TRBV6-5; D not certain. Germline V gene sequence: CDR1 MNHEY, CDR2 SVGAGI. The CDR3 spans 11 residues. V gave up 5 bases and J gave up 1 base, with 2 bases separating them. The CDR3 loop is CASSLQETQYF. The CDR3, as DNA: TGTGCCAGCAGTCTCCAAGAGACCCAGTACTTC.

This clone has more than one count but fewer than ten. The gene calls are TRBV5-1 and TRBJ2-2; D gene unclear. The V end was cut by 1 base, the J end by 7 bases, with 14 bases between. Germline CDR1 reads SGHRS; CDR2 reads YFSETQ. This CDR3 contains 15 residues. DNA for the CDR3: TGCGCCAGCAGCTTGTCAAAGGGTTTCAGCGGGGAGCTGTTTTTT. Its translation: CASSLSKGFSGELFF.

This clone ranks as medium-sized (0.01 to 0.1%). It differs at one base from a far larger clone, so likely a read error. V and J are TRBV5-1 and TRBJ2-7, with 7 bases that match TRBD2. This CDR3 has 15 residues. The ends lost 2 bases at V and 2 bases at J; junction bases unmatched: 7. Germline V CDR1 and CDR2: SGHRS, YFSETQ. The CDR3 reads CASSFKAGKTYEQYF. The CDR3 bases are TGCGCCAGCAGCTTTAAAGCGGGAAAAACCTACGAGCAGTACTTC.

The chain couples TRBV18 to TRBJ2-1; possibly TRBD1 for D (6 bases). CDR3 length: 15 residues. Trimming took off 5 bases at V and 4 bases at J, with 15 bases between the two ends. Germline CDR1 and CDR2: KGHSH and LQKENI. This CDR3 reads CASSSTGILYNEQFF. The CDR3 DNA reads as TGTGCCAGCTCATCAACAGGGATCTTGTACAATGAGCAGTTCTTC.

This clone appeared a few times. V and J are TRBV11-2 and TRBJ2-3; 9 bases line up with TRBD1. The CDR3 length is 13 residues. Germline V CDR1 and CDR2: SGHAT, FQNNGV. Losses at the gene ends were 6 bases for V and 10 bases for J; bases not matched to a gene: 8. The CDR3 protein is CASRRQGDAAQYF. The CDR3 DNA sequence: TGTGCCAGCAGGAGACAGGGGGATGCCGCGCAGTATTTT.

The chain couples TRBV5-1 to TRBJ1-4, with D perhaps TRBD1 (6 bases). CDR3 size: 16 residues. Germline values: CDR1 SGHRS, CDR2 YFSETQ. V was pared by 4 bases and J by 0 bases, with 13 bases between. The CDR3 protein is CASSVFTGSTNEKLFF. DNA for the CDR3: TGCGCCAGCAGCGTCTTTACAGGGTCAACTAATGAAAAACTGTTTTTT.

The chain has TRBV29-1 and TRBJ1-2, with D possibly matching TRBD1 (6 bases). The length of the CDR3 is 14 residues. Between the trimmed V and J ends, which lost 4 bases and 7 bases, there was a span of 19 bases. Germline V lookup: CDR1 SQVTM, CDR2 ANQGSEA. The CDR3 nucleotides read TGCAGCGTTGCGGTGGGGGCGGAGTCCACTGGCTACACCTTC. This gives the protein CSVAVGAESTGYTF.

V and J are TRBV11-3 and TRBJ2-6; the D is unclear. There are 14 residues in the CDR3. CDR1 and CDR2 from the germline V gene are SGHNT and YENEEA. The V end was cut by 7 bases, the J end by 0 bases, with 7 bases between. The CDR3 loop is CASKMVSGANVLTF. Here the CDR3 DNA reads TGTGCCAGCAAAATGGTCTCTGGGGCCAACGTCCTGACTTTC.